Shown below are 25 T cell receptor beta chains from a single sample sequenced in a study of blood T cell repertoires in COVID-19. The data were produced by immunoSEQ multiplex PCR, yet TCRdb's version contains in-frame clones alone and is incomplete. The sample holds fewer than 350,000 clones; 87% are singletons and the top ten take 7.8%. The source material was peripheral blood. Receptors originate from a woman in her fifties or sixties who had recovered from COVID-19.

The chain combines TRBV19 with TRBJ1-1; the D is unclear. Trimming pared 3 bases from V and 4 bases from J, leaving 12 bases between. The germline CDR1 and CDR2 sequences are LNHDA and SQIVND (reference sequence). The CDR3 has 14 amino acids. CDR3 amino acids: CASSITGLGTEAFF. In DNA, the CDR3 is TGTGCCAGTAGTATCACGGGGTTGGGCACTGAAGCTTTCTTT.

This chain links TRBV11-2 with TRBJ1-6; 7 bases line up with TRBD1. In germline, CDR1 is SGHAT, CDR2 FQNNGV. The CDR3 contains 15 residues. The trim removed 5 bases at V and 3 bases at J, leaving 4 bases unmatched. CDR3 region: CASSRGTVYNSPLHF. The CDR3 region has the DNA TGTGCCAGCAGCCGGGGGACAGTCTATAATTCACCCCTCCACTTT.

The CDR3 loop reads CASSLGSGIYEQYF. Written as DNA, the CDR3 is TGCGCCAGCAGCTTGGGTTCGGGTATATACGAGCAGTACTTC. The chain couples TRBV5-1 to TRBJ2-7, with D hard to call. Trimming took 0 bases from V and 4 from J, leaving 11 bases between them. This CDR3 contains 14 residues. The germline gives CDR1 SGHRS, CDR2 YFSETQ.

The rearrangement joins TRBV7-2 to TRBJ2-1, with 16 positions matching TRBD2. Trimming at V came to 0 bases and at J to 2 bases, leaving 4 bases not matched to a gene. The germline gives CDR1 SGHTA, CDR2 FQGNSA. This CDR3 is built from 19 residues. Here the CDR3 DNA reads TGTGCCAGCAGCTTAGCCGGGACTAGCGGGAGGGCCCCCTACAATGAGCAGTTCTTC. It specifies CASSLAGTSGRAPYNEQFF.

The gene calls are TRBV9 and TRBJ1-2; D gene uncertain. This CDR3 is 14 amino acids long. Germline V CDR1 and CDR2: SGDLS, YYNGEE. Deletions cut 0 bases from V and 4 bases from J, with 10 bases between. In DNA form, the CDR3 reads TGTGCCAGCAGCGTAGCCACAGTCGCCTATGGCTACACCTTC. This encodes CASSVATVAYGYTF.

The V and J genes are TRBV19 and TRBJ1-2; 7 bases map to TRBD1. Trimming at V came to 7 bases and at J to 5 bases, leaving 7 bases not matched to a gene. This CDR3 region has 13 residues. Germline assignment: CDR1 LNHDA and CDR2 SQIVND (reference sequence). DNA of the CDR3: TGTGCCAGTACTCCGGGACAGAGGTATGGCTACACCTTC. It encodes CASTPGQRYGYTF. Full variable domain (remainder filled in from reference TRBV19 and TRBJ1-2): DGGITQSPKYLFRKEGQNVTLSCEQNLNHDAMYWYRQDPGQGLRLIYYSQIVNDFQKGDIAEGYSVSREKKESFPLTVTSAQKNPTAFYLCASTPGQRYGYTFGSGTRLTVV.

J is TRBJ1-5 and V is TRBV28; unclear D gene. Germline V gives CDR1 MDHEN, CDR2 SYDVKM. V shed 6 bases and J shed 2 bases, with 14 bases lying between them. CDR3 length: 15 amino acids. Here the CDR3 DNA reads TGTGCCAGCAGGCCGTCTCGGGTCCGCAATCAGCCCCAGCATTTT. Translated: CASRPSRVRNQPQHF.

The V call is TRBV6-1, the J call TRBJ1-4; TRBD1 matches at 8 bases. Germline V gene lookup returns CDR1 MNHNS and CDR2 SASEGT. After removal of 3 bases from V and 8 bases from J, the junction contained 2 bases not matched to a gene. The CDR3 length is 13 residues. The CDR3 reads CASSDGQGEKLFF. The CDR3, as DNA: TGTGCCAGCAGTGATGGACAGGGAGAAAAACTGTTTTTT.

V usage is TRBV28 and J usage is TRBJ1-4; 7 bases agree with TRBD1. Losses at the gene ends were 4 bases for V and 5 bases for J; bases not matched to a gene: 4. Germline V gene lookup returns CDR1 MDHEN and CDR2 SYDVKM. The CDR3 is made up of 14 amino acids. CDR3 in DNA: TGTGCCAGCAGTTCGACAGGGACAAATGAAAAACTGTTTTTT. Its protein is CASSSTGTNEKLFF.

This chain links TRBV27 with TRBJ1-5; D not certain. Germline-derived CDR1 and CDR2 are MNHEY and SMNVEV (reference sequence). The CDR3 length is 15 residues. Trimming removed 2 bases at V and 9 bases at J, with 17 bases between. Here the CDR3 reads CASSLEPGLGGPQHF. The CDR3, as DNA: TGTGCCAGCAGTTTAGAACCCGGACTGGGCGGGCCCCAGCATTTT.

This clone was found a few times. The CDR3 loop is CASSPGQGAGNEQFF. In DNA, the CDR3 is TGCGCCAGCAGCCCTGGACAGGGGGCGGGCAATGAGCAGTTCTTC. The gene calls are TRBV5-1 and TRBJ2-1, with 11 bases fitting TRBD1. Germline CDR1 SGHRS, CDR2 YFSETQ. This CDR3 spans 15 amino acids. V was clipped by 4 bases and J by 6 bases; unmatched bases: 6.

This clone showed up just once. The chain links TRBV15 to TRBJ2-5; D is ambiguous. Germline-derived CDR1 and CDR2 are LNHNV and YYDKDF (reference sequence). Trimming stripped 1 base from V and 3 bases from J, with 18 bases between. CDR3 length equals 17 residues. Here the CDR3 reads CATSRVWSPPEKETQYF. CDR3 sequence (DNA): TGTGCCACCAGCAGAGTATGGAGCCCGCCGGAAAAAGAGACCCAGTACTTC.

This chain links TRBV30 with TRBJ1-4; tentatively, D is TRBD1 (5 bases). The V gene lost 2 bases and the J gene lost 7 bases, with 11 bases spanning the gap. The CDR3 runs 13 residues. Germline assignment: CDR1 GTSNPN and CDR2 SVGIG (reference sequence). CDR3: CAWSWQQGEKLFF. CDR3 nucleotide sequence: TGTGCCTGGAGTTGGCAGCAGGGTGAAAAACTGTTTTTT.

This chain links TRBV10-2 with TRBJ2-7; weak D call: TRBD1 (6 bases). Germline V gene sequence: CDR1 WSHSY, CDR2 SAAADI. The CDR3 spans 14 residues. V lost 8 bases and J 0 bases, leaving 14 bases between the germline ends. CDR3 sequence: CASLRQDSSYEQYF. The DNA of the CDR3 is TGCGCCAGCCTCAGACAGGACAGCTCCTACGAGCAGTACTTC.

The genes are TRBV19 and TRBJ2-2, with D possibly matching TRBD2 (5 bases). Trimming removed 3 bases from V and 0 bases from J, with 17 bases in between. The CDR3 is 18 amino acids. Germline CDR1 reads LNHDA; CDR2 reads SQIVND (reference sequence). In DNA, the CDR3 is TGTGCCAGTAGTATTGTTCGGGGTTCGGGTTCGAACACCGGGGAGCTGTTTTTT. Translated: CASSIVRGSGSNTGELFF.

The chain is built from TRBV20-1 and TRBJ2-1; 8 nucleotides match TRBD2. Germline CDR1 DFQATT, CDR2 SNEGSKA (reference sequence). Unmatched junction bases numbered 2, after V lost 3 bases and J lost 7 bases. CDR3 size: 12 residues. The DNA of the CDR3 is TGCAGTGCTAGTTTAGCGGGGAATGAGCAGTTCTTC. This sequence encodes CSASLAGNEQFF.

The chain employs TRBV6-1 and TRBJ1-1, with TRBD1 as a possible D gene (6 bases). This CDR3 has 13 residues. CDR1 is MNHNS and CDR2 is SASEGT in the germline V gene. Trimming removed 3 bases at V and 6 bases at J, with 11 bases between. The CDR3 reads CASSDGGRAEAFF. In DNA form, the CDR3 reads TGTGCCAGCAGTGATGGGGGCCGCGCTGAAGCTTTCTTT.

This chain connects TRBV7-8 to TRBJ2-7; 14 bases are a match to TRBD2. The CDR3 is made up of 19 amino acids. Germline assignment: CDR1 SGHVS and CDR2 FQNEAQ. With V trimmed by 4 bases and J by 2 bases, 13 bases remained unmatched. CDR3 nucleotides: TGTGCCAGCAGCTCTCTACGGGTTAGACTAGCGGGAGGGCCCTACGAGCAGTACTTC. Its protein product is CASSSLRVRLAGGPYEQYF.

CDR3 region: CASRRVVDTQYF. The CDR3 DNA reads as TGTGCCAGCAGAAGAGTTGTAGATACGCAGTATTTT. V usage is TRBV12-3 or TRBV12-4 and J usage is TRBJ2-3; D gene ambiguous. This CDR3 comprises 12 residues. The V gene lost 6 bases and the J gene lost 5 bases, with 9 bases spanning the gap.

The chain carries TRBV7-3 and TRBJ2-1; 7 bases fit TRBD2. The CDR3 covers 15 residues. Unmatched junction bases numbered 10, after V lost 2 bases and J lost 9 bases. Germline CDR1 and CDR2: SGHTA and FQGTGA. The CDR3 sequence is CASSLSVGGPVEQFF. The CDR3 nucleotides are TGTGCCAGCAGCTTATCCGTGGGAGGGCCCGTTGAGCAGTTCTTC. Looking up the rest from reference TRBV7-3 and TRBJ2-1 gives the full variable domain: GAGVSQTPSNKVTEKGKYVELRCDPISGHTALYWYRQSLGQGPEFLIYFQGTGAADDSGLPNDRFFAVRPEGSVSTLKIQRTERGDSAVYLCASSLSVGGPVEQFFGPGTRLTVL.

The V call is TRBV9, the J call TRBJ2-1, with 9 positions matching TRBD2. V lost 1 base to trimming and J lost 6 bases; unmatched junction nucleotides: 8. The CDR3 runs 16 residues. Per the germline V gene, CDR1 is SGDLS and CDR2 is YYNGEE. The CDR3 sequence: CASSVRASGTLNEQFF. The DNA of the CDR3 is TGTGCCAGCAGCGTACGGGCTAGCGGGACCCTCAATGAGCAGTTCTTC.

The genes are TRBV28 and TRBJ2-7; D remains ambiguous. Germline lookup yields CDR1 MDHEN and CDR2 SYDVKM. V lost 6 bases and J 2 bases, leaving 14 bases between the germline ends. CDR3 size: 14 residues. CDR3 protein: CASRTHSPAYEQYF. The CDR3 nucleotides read TGTGCCAGCAGGACCCACAGTCCGGCCTACGAGCAGTACTTC.

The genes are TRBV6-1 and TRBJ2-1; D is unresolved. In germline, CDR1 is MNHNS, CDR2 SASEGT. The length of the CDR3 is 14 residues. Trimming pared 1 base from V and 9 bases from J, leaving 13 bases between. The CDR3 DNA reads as TGTGCCAGCAGTGAAGGAGTACCACCAGGTGAGCAGTTCTTC. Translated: CASSEGVPPGEQFF.

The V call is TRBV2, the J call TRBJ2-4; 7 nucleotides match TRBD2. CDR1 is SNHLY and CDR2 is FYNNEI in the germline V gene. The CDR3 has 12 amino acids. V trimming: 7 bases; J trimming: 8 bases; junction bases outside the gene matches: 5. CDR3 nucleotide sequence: TGTGCCAGCAACCCTGGGGGGGACATTCAGTACTTC. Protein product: CASNPGGDIQYF.

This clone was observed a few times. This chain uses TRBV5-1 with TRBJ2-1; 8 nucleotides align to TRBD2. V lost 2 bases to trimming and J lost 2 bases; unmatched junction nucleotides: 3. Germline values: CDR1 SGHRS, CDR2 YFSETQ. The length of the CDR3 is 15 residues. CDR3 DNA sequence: TGCGCCAGCAGCTTTGCGGGAGGCACCTACAATGAGCAGTTCTTC. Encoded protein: CASSFAGGTYNEQFF.